The subject of this entry is one T cell receptor (beta chain). Its cognate antigen is unknown. This specimen comes from a study of T cell responses to AZD1222 COVID-19 vaccine. Whole-study results and caveats: Donors were mostly white British, more females; clonal diversity possibly underestimated. Dominant CD4 TCR responses targeted spike regions 160-218 and 743-854. Elevations in Spike-specific TCR breadth and depth followed administration of two AZD1222 doses. Only a handful of AZD1222 recipients, several in all, had baseline seropositivity.

Assay: immunoSEQ multiplex PCR; the TCRdb copy retains only in-frame clones and omits some. The repertoire consists of over 110,000 clones, with approximately 90% occurring once and the leading ten covering about 9.4%. Germline V lookup: CDR1 SGHTS, CDR2 YDEGEE. V was shortened by 0 bases and J by 9 bases, with 7 bases between the two germline ends. The CDR3 totals 12 residues. The chain employs TRBV5-8 and TRBJ2-1, with D hard to call. The starting material was peripheral blood, obtained 28 days after the second AZD1222 dose. The receptor comes from an adult who received the AZD1222 COVID-19 vaccine. Here the CDR3 reads CASSLALGEQFF. CDR3 coding DNA: TGTGCCAGCAGCTTGGCCTTGGGTGAGCAGTTCTTC.